This T cell receptor (beta chain) was identified in a study of blood T cells in healthy people across ages (dated by TCRdb to between 2014 and 2016). Concerning the study at large: In model experiments, template switching captured roughly one uniquely barcoded TCR beta cDNA molecule for every two T cells. Age-related changes in TCR beta repertoire diversity were measured in the study by deep sequencing normalized with unique cDNA molecular identifiers. Donors were grouped into four age groups: young (average roughly 16 years), middle-aged (approximately 41), aged (around 60) and long-lived (approximately 81). To avoid experimental bias, donors of different ages were distributed randomly across sequencing lanes. Using the same blood draw, the study looked at two additional independent replicas of 1 million unique cDNA reads for two donors, one aged 18 to 29 and the other aged 80 or older.

In the case of this clonotype: The antigen it recognizes is unknown. No base quality information exists; no much larger clone differs at one position.

The donors were roughly 38 Caucasian individuals from Russia, aged roughly 6 to 90 years, who were systemically healthy. Each donor gave 8.5 to 10 milliliters of peripheral blood, collected into EDTA-treated Vacutainer tubes. Ficoll-Paque density-gradient centrifugation was used to isolate PBMCs, with at least 6.5 million per sample. Trizol reagent was used to extract total RNA from the PBMCs, yielding at least 5.5 micrograms per sample. For every donor, an aliquot of PBMCs went through flow cytometry to measure the percentages of naive CD45RAhigh/CD27high T cells. The investigation overall reported the following: Donor CMV infection status was unknown, potentially confounding age-related changes in expanded clonotypes. Estimates of total diversity based on one million sequenced T cells were regarded as lower bounds and as underestimates. Observed TCR beta diversity correlated strongly with the percentage of naive T cells measured by flow cytometry. The long-lived group showed more naive CD4+ T cells, fewer expanded clones and increased TCR diversity than the aged group, suggesting age selection. As age increased, observed TCR beta diversity per million T cells dropped in a roughly linear way, and a significant reduction was already evident by age 40. Since profiling was done on bulk unsorted PBMCs, naive and antigen-experienced compartments could not be conclusively compared.

From the germline V gene (reference sequence), CDR1 is SEHNR and CDR2 is FQNEAQ. Including cysteine and phenylalanine, the CDR3 has 12 amino acids. The sequence is cut down to CDR3 DNA, 36 bases in frame from base 1. V is cut by 8 bases and J by 0 bases, and the space between the germline ends is 7 bases. The method was 5' RACE. Sequencing was performed on an Illumina HiSeq 2500. A second PCR of roughly 6 to 11 cycles was run with a J-beta primer mix and a sample-barcoded 5' primer. A unique molecular identifier was introduced onto each TCR beta cDNA molecule by a template-switch 5' adaptor carrying 12 random nucleotides. Each sample yielded at least 2.5 million CDR3-containing paired-end reads. First-strand cDNA was synthesized from all RNA with the Mint cDNA synthesis kit, primed by a TRBC-specific oligonucleotide. After uracil-DNA glycosylase treatment, a first 18-cycle PCR used universal primers M1SS and BC2_uni_R on all cDNA. The study's processing was this. Normalization of each sample was performed by random selection of 1 million high-quality reads, each carrying a distinct molecular identifier. Instead of being binned into consensus sequences, reads with shared molecular identifiers were discarded. MiTCR, run with a Q25 quality threshold and the strictest error-elimination algorithm, handled CDR3 identification, clonotype clustering and error correction. A nonparametric unseen species model using Euler transformation provided a lower-bound estimate of total TCR beta diversity. The public reads were reanalyzed by TCRdb: fastp trimming at Q25, MiXCR alignment, in-frame beta chains only. Rows are combined by CDR3 protein, so each entry shows the most common genes and DNA. What appears here as the V and J calls and clone size reflects TCRdb's work, not the paper's. The sample table shows about 1.4 million distinct CDR3 sequences, and approximately 60% are seen once. In total, the top ten clones hold over 5.5% of the sample.

What was sequenced was blood. The source is a young man in good health. In this chain, TRBV7-9 is recombined with TRBJ1-1, with no reliable assignment of the D segment. DNA sequence: TGTGCCAGCCGGTCGCTGAACACTGAAGCTTTCTTT. Translated, this is CASRSLNTEAFF.